This T cell receptor (beta chain) appears in the sequencing data of a study of T cell changes during pregnancy in multiple sclerosis. There are a few counts of this clone. The CDR3 length is 14 residues. V gave up 6 bases and J gave up 2 bases; unmatched junction bases: 4. Germline-derived CDR1 and CDR2 are LNHDA and SQIVND (reference sequence). The protocol was immunoSEQ multiplex PCR, while the TCRdb copy is restricted to in-frame clones and leaves out a portion. The repertoire holds tens of thousands of clones, with more than 85% as singletons. Sequencing used CD4+ T cells from peripheral blood mononuclear cells, obtained after pregnancy. The chain uses TRBV19 and TRBJ1-3, with 7 bases fitting TRBD1. The clonotype originates from a female donor in good health, enrolled as a control in a pregnancy study. CDR3 protein: CASRSTGAGNTIYF. DNA for the CDR3: TGTGCCAGTAGATCAACAGGGGCTGGAAACACCATATATTTT. The whole variable domain, remainder taken from reference TRBV19 and TRBJ1-3, is DGGITQSPKYLFRKEGQNVTLSCEQNLNHDAMYWYRQDPGQGLRLIYYSQIVNDFQKGDIAEGYSVSREKKESFPLTVTSAQKNPTAFYLCASRSTGAGNTIYFGEGSWLTVV.